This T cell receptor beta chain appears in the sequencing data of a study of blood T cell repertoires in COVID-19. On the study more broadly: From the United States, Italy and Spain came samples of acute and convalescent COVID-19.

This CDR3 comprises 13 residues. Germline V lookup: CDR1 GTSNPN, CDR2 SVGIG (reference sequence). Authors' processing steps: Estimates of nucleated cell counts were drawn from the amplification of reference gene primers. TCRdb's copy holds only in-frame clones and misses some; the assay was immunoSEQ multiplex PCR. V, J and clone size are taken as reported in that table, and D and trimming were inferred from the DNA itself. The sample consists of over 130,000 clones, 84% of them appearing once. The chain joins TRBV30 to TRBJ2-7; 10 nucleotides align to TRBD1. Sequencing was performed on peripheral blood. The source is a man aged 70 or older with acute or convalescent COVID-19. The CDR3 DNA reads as TGTGCGACGGACAGGGGGACGTTCGGCGAGCAGTACTTC. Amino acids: CATDRGTFGEQYF.